The count of the clone carrying this T cell receptor (beta chain) is one. Its matching antigen is unknown. This sample is drawn from a study of shared clonotypes between healthy human individuals. Study in general: CD4 naive and CD4 memory each took three plates per donor, while CD8 naive took two and CD8 memory one. Overall study results and limits: Apart from blood, nothing was sampled; tissue repertoires likely differ.

Donors had no recently reported acute infections or vaccinations and were HIV-negative. Splitting of CD4+ cells produced CD45RA+ naive and CD45RA-negative memory subsets. The protocol was immunoSEQ multiplex PCR, while the TCRdb copy is restricted to in-frame clones and leaves out a portion. This table has about 2.4 million clones, 80% to 95% appearing once. The CDR3 has 11 residues. The sequence came from a man between 18 and 29 years old in good health. Some clones in this sample may be carry-over from other donors' samples. Sequencing used naive CD4+ T cells from PBMCs. Stated subset: CD45RA+ positively selected. The rearrangement uses TRBV12-2 and TRBJ2-7; TRBD2, as called in the table, went unchecked against the DNA. TRBV12-2 is tagged as a pseudogene. CDR3 DNA: TGTGCAAGTCGCCTATCCTACGAGCAGTACTTC. Its protein product is CASRLSYEQYF.